Listed below are T cell receptor beta chains from one sample, sequenced in a study of T cells in Graves' hyperthyroidism and ophthalmopathy. TCRdb re-derived calls from the multiplex PCR reads in MiXCR, one entry per CDR3 protein. The data contain 300,000 to 450,000 distinct CDR3 sequences, 15% to 20% of them singletons. The source material was blood. All receptors come from a middle-aged woman with Graves' ophthalmopathy. The CDR3 runs from the conserved cysteine through the conserved F or W. Fields, in order: clone size, V gene, J gene, CDR3 length, D gene, CDR3 protein, CDR3 DNA. A D gene is named only where the DNA matches it firmly. Clone size is not always given. Where it is, it says once, few, many or a class for expanded clones.

abundance: -
v_gene: TRBV12-3/TRBV12-4
j_gene: TRBJ2-2
len: 14
d_gene: -
CDR3aa: CASRETGNTGELFF
CDR3nt: TGTGCCAGCAGGGAAACTGGGAACACCGGGGAGCTGTTTTTT

abundance: few
v_gene: TRBV20-1
j_gene: TRBJ1-1
len: 11
d_gene: -
CDR3aa: CSAGGWTEAFF
CDR3nt: TGCAGTGCGGGGGGGTGGACTGAAGCTTTCTTT

abundance: many
v_gene: TRBV20-1
j_gene: TRBJ2-4
len: 15
d_gene: -
CDR3aa: CSARPGEKAKNIQYF
CDR3nt: TGCAGTGCTAGGCCGGGGGAGAAAGCCAAAAACATTCAGTACTTC

abundance: few
v_gene: TRBV28
j_gene: TRBJ2-4
len: 17
d_gene: -
CDR3aa: CASSLGTGSIAKNIQYF
CDR3nt: TGTGCCAGCAGTCTAGGTACAGGCTCTATAGCCAAAAACATTCAGTACTTC

abundance: many
v_gene: TRBV3-1
j_gene: TRBJ1-1
len: 15
d_gene: -
CDR3aa: CASSLAGGPRTEAFF
CDR3nt: TGTGCCAGCAGCCTTGCTGGAGGGCCAAGAACTGAAGCTTTCTTT

abundance: many
v_gene: TRBV20-1
j_gene: TRBJ1-1
len: 17
d_gene: -
CDR3aa: CSASPDRRWAQDTEAFF
CDR3nt: TGCAGTGCTAGTCCCGACAGAAGATGGGCCCAAGATACTGAAGCTTTCTTT

abundance: many
v_gene: TRBV20-1
j_gene: TRBJ1-5
len: 12
d_gene: -
CDR3aa: CSWAVANQPQHF
CDR3nt: TGCAGCTGGGCTGTCGCAAATCAGCCCCAGCATTTT

abundance: many
v_gene: TRBV6-1
j_gene: TRBJ1-1
len: 13
d_gene: TRBD1
CDR3aa: CASSPGTGTEAFF
CDR3nt: TGTGCCAGCAGCCCCGGGACAGGGACTGAAGCTTTCTTT

abundance: many
v_gene: TRBV12-3/TRBV12-4
j_gene: TRBJ2-7
len: 20
d_gene: TRBD2
CDR3aa: CASSLEFSVGLAGVSYEQYF
CDR3nt: TGTGCCAGCAGTTTGGAGTTTTCGGTTGGACTAGCGGGAGTTTCCTACGAGCAGTACTTC

abundance: few
v_gene: TRBV7-2
j_gene: TRBJ2-7
len: 14
d_gene: -
CDR3aa: CASSLSGFSYEQYF
CDR3nt: TGTGCCAGCAGCTTATCGGGATTCTCCTACGAGCAGTACTTC